The 13 T cell receptor beta chains below come from one sample, sequenced in a study of T-cell reconstitution after alpha-beta-depleted transplantation in children. Preparation of the TCRbeta library was carried out with unique molecular identifiers. TCRdb called the PCR reads again in MiXCR, with one record for every CDR3 protein. Of 200,000 to 250,000 distinct CDR3 sequences listed, around 9.6% are singletons. The material was PBMCs from the stem cell graft donor, obtained from the stem cell graft. Receptor source: a human donor who donated a stem cell graft to a child with acute lymphoblastic leukemia.

V is TRBV5-4 and J is TRBJ1-2, with 7 bases lining up with TRBD1. Germline lookup yields CDR1 SGHNT and CDR2 YYREEE (reference sequence). The CDR3 is 17 residues long. The J segment lost 0 bases and the V segment lost 2 bases, leaving 10 bases of the junction unmatched. This CDR3 reads CASSFGADRRTNYGYTF. The DNA of the CDR3 is TGTGCCAGCAGCTTCGGGGCGGACAGGAGAACTAACTATGGCTACACCTTC. The full variable domain, its missing parts supplied by reference TRBV5-4 and TRBJ1-2, is ETGVTQSPTHLIKTRGQQVTLRCSSQSGHNTVSWYQQALGQGPQFIFQYYREEENGRGNFPPRFSGLQFPNYSSELNVNALELDDSALYLCASSFGADRRTNYGYTFGSGTRLTVV.

The sample holds many counts of this clonotype. The chain carries TRBV29-1 and TRBJ2-7; tentative D call: TRBD2 (6 bases). The CDR3 loop spans 12 amino acids. Trimming removed 2 bases from V and 3 bases from J, with 8 bases in between. Germline lookup yields CDR1 SQVTM and CDR2 ANQGSEA. The CDR3 sequence: CSVEIGGYEQYF. The CDR3 nucleotides are TGCAGCGTTGAAATCGGGGGCTACGAGCAGTACTTC.

In its sample, this clonotype was seen many times. The gene calls are TRBV20-1 and TRBJ2-7, with TRBD1 matching 7 bases. Looked up from germline, CDR1 is DFQATT and CDR2 is SNEGSKA (reference sequence). This CDR3 spans 13 amino acids. Trimming cost V 5 bases and J 5 bases; bases outside gene matches: 9. The CDR3, as DNA: TGCAGTGCTCTGGATACACAGGGGAACGAGCAGTACTTC. Its translation: CSALDTQGNEQYF.

This clonotype was seen more than once but under ten times. The chain recombines TRBV7-2 with TRBJ2-3; D is perhaps TRBD1 or TRBD2 (5 bases each). The ends were cut back, 5 bases at V and 6 bases at J, with 9 bases in the middle. CDR3 length: 12 amino acids. CDR1 and CDR2 (germline): SGHTA, FQGNSA. The CDR3 sequence is CASSEGFDTQYF. As DNA, the CDR3 is TGTGCCAGCAGCGAGGGGTTCGATACGCAGTATTTT.

This clonotype showed up many times. The chain recombines TRBV10-1 with TRBJ2-3; TRBD2 might be the D (6 bases). The CDR3 has 15 amino acids. Trimming cost V 6 bases and J 4 bases, with 17 bases left between them. Germline lookup yields CDR1 WNHNN and CDR2 SYGVQD (reference sequence). The CDR3 coding sequence is TGCGCCAGCAGAAGGGACTCTCGAAGGGCAGATACGCAGTATTTT. This codes for CASRRDSRRADTQYF.

Many counts were recorded for this clonotype. The chain carries TRBV7-2 and TRBJ1-1; D not resolved. The CDR3 has 12 residues. The germline gives CDR1 SGHTA, CDR2 FQGNSA. The germline V and J ends were trimmed by 4 bases and 12 bases, with 15 bases remaining between them. This CDR3 is CASSSEFRAPFF. DNA for the CDR3: TGTGCCAGCAGCTCCGAATTCCGGGCGCCTTTCTTT.

This clonotype was recorded at least ten times. The J gene is TRBJ2-3, the V gene TRBV5-8; D is perhaps TRBD1 (6 bases). V lost 0 bases and J lost 2, with 13 bases in between. This CDR3 comprises 16 residues. Germline lookup yields CDR1 SGHTS and CDR2 YDEGEE. The CDR3: CASSLDREGYTDTQYF. CDR3 bases: TGTGCCAGCAGCTTGGACAGGGAAGGGTACACAGATACGCAGTATTTT.

At least ten counts were recorded for this clonotype. This chain links TRBV6-2 or TRBV6-3 with TRBJ2-3; a possible D gene is TRBD1 (5 bases). V shed 6 bases and J shed 1 base, with 14 bases lying between them. Germline CDR1 is MNHEY and CDR2 is SVGEGT. The CDR3 is 15 amino acids. The CDR3 protein is CASRRWQGGTDTQYF. The CDR3 nucleotides are TGTGCCAGCAGAAGGTGGCAGGGCGGCACAGATACGCAGTATTTT.

This clonotype has a handful of counts. The chain is built from TRBV5-1 and TRBJ1-2; D gene unclear. CDR3 length equals 14 residues. CDR1 SGHRS and CDR2 YFSETQ come from the germline V gene. V lost 1 base to trimming and J lost 4 bases, with 11 bases between them. The CDR3 sequence is CASSLSETSYGYTF. In nucleotides, the CDR3 is TGCGCCAGCAGCTTGTCGGAGACTTCCTATGGCTACACCTTC.

The chain recombines TRBV20-1 with TRBJ1-1; 9 bases are shared with TRBD1. CDR3 size: 15 residues. Germline V gene lookup returns CDR1 DFQATT and CDR2 SNEGSKA (reference sequence). Unmatched junction bases numbered 6, after V lost 0 bases and J lost 4 bases. DNA for the CDR3: TGCAGTGCTAGAGATAGGAGACAGGGGGGCACTGAAGCTTTCTTT. Its protein is CSARDRRQGGTEAFF.

The J gene is TRBJ1-1, the V gene TRBV6-1; D not resolved. V lost 6 bases, J lost 5 bases, and 22 bases lay in between. The CDR3 has 16 amino acids. CDR1 and CDR2 from the germline V gene are MNHNS and SASEGT. The CDR3 DNA is TGTGCCAGCAGCCCCCTAACGGTTGGGCGGATGACTGAAGCTTTCTTT. Encoded protein: CASSPLTVGRMTEAFF.

This sequence joins TRBV9 and TRBJ2-7; 7 nucleotides align to TRBD1. This CDR3 is built from 15 residues. The germline gives CDR1 SGDLS, CDR2 YYNGEE. V dropped 0 bases and J dropped 6; count of bases not matched to a gene: 9. CDR3 nucleotides: TGTGCCAGCAGCGTAGCGATGACAGGGTCTGGCGAGCAGTACTTC. It encodes CASSVAMTGSGEQYF.

The rearrangement links TRBV6-5 to TRBJ1-1; D is ambiguous. Germline lookup yields CDR1 MNHEY and CDR2 SVGAGI. V was cut by 7 bases and J by 2 bases, with 14 bases left in between. This CDR3 spans 14 amino acids. Here the CDR3 reads CASTSVPVNTEAFF. The CDR3 coding sequence is TGTGCCAGCACTTCCGTCCCGGTCAACACTGAAGCTTTCTTT.